This TCR beta chain appears in the sequencing data of a study of T cell repertoires in cytomegalovirus infection. Study summary: From public TCR beta signatures came an indication of both CMV infection and matching HLA type.

This clonotype was seen many times. From the reads, TCRdb called clonotypes with MiXCR, one entry per CDR3 protein. The table records about 230,000 distinct CDR3 sequences, 5% to 8.5% of them present only once. The ends were cut back, 4 bases at V and 7 bases at J, with 17 bases in the middle. From germline, CDR1 is SGHTA and CDR2 FQGNSA. CDR3 length equals 14 residues. Sequencing input: PBMCs. The chain has TRBV7-2 and TRBJ2-7; D is perhaps TRBD1 (6 bases). This TCR was recovered from a human donor in good health (CMV status not recorded). Some clones in this sample may be carry-over from other donors' samples. The CDR3 DNA follows: TGTGCCAGCAGCTCGACAGGACTTTCCCGAGAGCAGTACTTC. Its translation: CASSSTGLSREQYF.